These 15 T cell receptor beta chains share one sample of origin, sequenced in a study of OX40 agonist ivuxolimab in advanced cancers. The data were produced by immunoSEQ multiplex PCR, yet TCRdb's version contains in-frame clones alone and is incomplete. The sample includes 60,000 to 85,000 clones, 84% seen only once; the top ten take around 6.6%. Sequences were derived from CD4+ or CD8+ T cells sorted from blood, sampled in a trial of the OX40 agonist ivuxolimab. These receptor sequences come from an adult with an advanced solid tumor such as melanoma, head and neck, liver or kidney cancer.

The gene calls are TRBV27 and TRBJ2-1, with 8 bases identical to TRBD2. From germline, CDR1 is MNHEY and CDR2 SMNVEV (reference sequence). After removal of 1 base from V and 7 bases from J, the junction contained 12 bases not matched to a gene. The CDR3 totals 17 residues. In nucleotides, the CDR3 is TGTGCCAGCAGTTTATTCCCGGGACTAGGACCGCGGAATGAGCAGTTCTTC. Translating gives CASSLFPGLGPRNEQFF.

The chain is built from TRBV7-4 and TRBJ1-2; weak D call: TRBD1 (5 bases). Germline V gives CDR1 SGHVT, CDR2 SQSDAQ. V lost 6 bases and J 2 bases, leaving 10 bases between the germline ends. This CDR3 spans 13 amino acids. CDR3 amino acids: CASSEQENYGYTF. CDR3 nucleotide sequence: TGTGCCAGCAGTGAACAGGAAAACTATGGCTACACCTTC.

This clone turned up a few times. The rearrangement uses TRBV9 and TRBJ2-1, with D perhaps matching TRBD1 or TRBD2 (7 bases each). This CDR3 is 18 amino acids long. Looked up from germline, CDR1 is SGDLS and CDR2 is YYNGEE. V dropped 3 bases and J dropped 5 bases, with 24 bases sitting between them. The DNA of the CDR3 is TGTGCCAGCAGCGCCTCAGGGGGAGGGCGCCGTCTCAACAATGAGCAGTTCTTC. Its protein is CASSASGGGRRLNNEQFF.

The V gene is TRBV9, the J gene TRBJ1-2, with TRBD1 matching 7 bases. The trim removed 4 bases at V and 8 bases at J, leaving 8 bases unmatched. Germline V gene sequence: CDR1 SGDLS, CDR2 YYNGEE. CDR3 length: 13 amino acids. The CDR3 nucleotides are TGTGCCAGCAGCCGCGGGGACAGTCCAGGCTACACCTTC. Its translation: CASSRGDSPGYTF.

CDR3 loop: CASSEILALRGEQFF. As DNA, the CDR3 is TGTGCCAGCAGTGAAATTCTGGCCCTACGGGGCGAGCAGTTCTTC. This sequence joins TRBV2 and TRBJ2-1; D assignment may be TRBD1 or TRBD2 (5 bases each). The V and J ends lost 2 bases and 10 bases respectively, with 18 bases between them. The CDR3 is 15 amino acids. Germline-derived CDR1 and CDR2 are SNHLY and FYNNEI.

The chain links TRBV14 to TRBJ2-5; no reliable D call. Germline V gene sequence: CDR1 SGHDN, CDR2 FVKESK. CDR3 length equals 14 residues. Trimming cost V 0 bases and J 2 bases, with 7 bases left between them. The CDR3 is CASSQEYSQETQYF. CDR3 sequence (DNA): TGTGCCAGCAGCCAAGAGTACAGTCAAGAGACCCAGTACTTC.

The CDR3: CASTHPPAGGSYEQYF. Written as DNA, the CDR3 is TGTGCCAGCACCCACCCCCCCGCGGGGGGTTCCTACGAGCAGTACTTC. The chain combines TRBV7-9 with TRBJ2-7; TRBD2 agrees at 8 bases. Germline CDR1 SEHNR, CDR2 FQNEAQ (reference sequence). This CDR3 is 16 amino acids long. Unmatched junction bases numbered 12, after V lost 7 bases and J lost 1 base.

The chain employs TRBV7-9 and TRBJ2-7, with D uncertain. V lost 5 bases and J lost 6, with 11 bases in between. Germline lookup yields CDR1 SEHNR and CDR2 FQNEAQ (reference sequence). The CDR3 covers 12 residues. The CDR3 sequence: CASSPPGPEQYF. DNA for the CDR3: TGTGCCAGCAGCCCCCCGGGTCCCGAGCAGTACTTC.

This chain joins TRBV27 and TRBJ1-1; 10 nucleotides align to TRBD1. CDR3 length equals 15 residues. The germline CDR1 and CDR2 sequences are MNHEY and SMNVEV (reference sequence). After removal of 2 bases from V and 4 bases from J, the junction contained 4 bases not matched to a gene. The DNA for the CDR3 is TGTGCCAGCAGTTTAATCGGACAGGGGGGCACTGAAGCTTTCTTT. It yields the protein CASSLIGQGGTEAFF.

This clone was seen more than once but under ten times. The genes are TRBV11-3 and TRBJ2-7; TRBD2 aligns across 13 bases. The trim removed 2 bases at V and 4 bases at J, leaving 2 bases unmatched. In germline, CDR1 is SGHNT, CDR2 YENEEA. This CDR3 region has 15 residues. CDR3 sequence: CASSLRTSGGYEQYF. DNA for the CDR3: TGTGCCAGCAGCTTAAGGACTAGCGGGGGATACGAGCAGTACTTC. Using reference TRBV11-3 and TRBJ2-7 for the parts outside the CDR3, the full variable domain is EAGVVQSPRYKIIEKKQPVAFWCNPISGHNTLYWYLQNLGQGPELLIRYENEEAVDDSQLPKDRFSAERLKGVDSTLKIQPAELGDSAVYLCASSLRTSGGYEQYFGPGTRLTVT.

The chain joins TRBV10-3 to TRBJ2-5, with 7 bases lining up with TRBD2. The CDR3 contains 14 residues. The trim removed 6 bases at V and 5 bases at J, leaving 9 bases unmatched. CDR1 ENHRY and CDR2 SYGVKD come from the germline V gene. CDR3 loop: CAIRAGLSRETQYF. CDR3 sequence (DNA): TGTGCCATCAGAGCGGGACTCTCAAGGGAGACCCAGTACTTC.

This chain uses TRBV7-9 with TRBJ1-4; no clear D gene. The CDR3 loop spans 13 amino acids. CDR1 and CDR2 (germline): SEHNR, FQNEAQ (reference sequence). V gave up 6 bases and J gave up 7 bases, with 12 bases separating them. The CDR3 DNA sequence: TGTGCCAGCAGTGTTATAGCGGGTGAAAAACTGTTTTTT. Its protein is CASSVIAGEKLFF.

The V gene is TRBV30, the J gene TRBJ2-7; a weak D match, TRBD1 (7 bases). CDR1 and CDR2 from the germline V gene are GTSNPN and SVGIG (reference sequence). The CDR3 has 15 amino acids. V lost 1 base and J lost 7, with 20 bases in between. The CDR3 region is CAWSGHWRAGGEQYF. Written as DNA, the CDR3 is TGTGCCTGGAGTGGGCATTGGAGGGCAGGGGGAGAGCAGTACTTC.

The CDR3 nucleotides read TGTGCCAGCAGTCGGGGAGCGGGGGTTATGGAGCAGTTCTTC. It codes for CASSRGAGVMEQFF. The chain has TRBV6-4 and TRBJ2-1; 8 bases are a match to TRBD2. Unmatched junction bases numbered 10, after V lost 5 bases and J lost 10 bases. The V gene's germline CDR1 is MRHNA and CDR2 SNTAGT. This CDR3 region has 14 residues.

This chain uses TRBV6-5 with TRBJ1-2; 9 bases agree with TRBD1. J gave up 7 bases and V 6 bases, and 6 bases lay outside the gene matches. Germline V gene data show CDR1 as MNHEY and CDR2 as SVGAGI. This CDR3 has 13 residues. The CDR3, as DNA: TGTGCCAGCAGGTGGACAGGGGAGGTTGGCTACACCTTC. This translates into CASRWTGEVGYTF.